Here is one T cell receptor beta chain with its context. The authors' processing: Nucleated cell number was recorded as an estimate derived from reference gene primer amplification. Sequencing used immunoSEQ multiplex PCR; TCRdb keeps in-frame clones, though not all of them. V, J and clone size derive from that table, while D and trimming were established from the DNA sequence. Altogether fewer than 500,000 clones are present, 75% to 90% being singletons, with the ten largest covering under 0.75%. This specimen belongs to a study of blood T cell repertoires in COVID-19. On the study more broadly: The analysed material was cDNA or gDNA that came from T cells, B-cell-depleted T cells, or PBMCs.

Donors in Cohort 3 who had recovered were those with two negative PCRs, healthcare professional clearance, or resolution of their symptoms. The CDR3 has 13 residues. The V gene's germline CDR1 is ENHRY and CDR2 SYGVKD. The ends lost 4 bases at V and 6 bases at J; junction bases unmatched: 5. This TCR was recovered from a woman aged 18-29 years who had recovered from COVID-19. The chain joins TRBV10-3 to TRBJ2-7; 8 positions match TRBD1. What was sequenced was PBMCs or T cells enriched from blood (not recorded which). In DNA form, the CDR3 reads TGTGCCATCAGTGGATTACAGGGGGGCGAGCAGTACTTC. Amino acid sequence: CAISGLQGGEQYF.